The 26 T cell receptor beta chains given below trace back to one sample, sequenced in a study of beta chain features in type 1 diabetes. Reverse transcription of all isolated RNA meant that expressed TCRB transcripts were sequenced. Some clones are missing from TCRdb's copy, which holds only in-frame ones; the method was immunoSEQ multiplex PCR. The sample holds some 900,000 clones, roughly 15% seen once. Sequencing was done on a sample of naive CD4+ T cells from blood. These receptors originate from a woman aged 18-29 years in good health.

This clone turned up a few times. The V call is TRBV6-6, the J call TRBJ2-7; TRBD1 might be the D (6 bases). The germline V and J ends were trimmed by 0 bases and 3 bases, with 12 bases remaining between them. Germline V gives CDR1 MNHNY, CDR2 SVGAGI (reference sequence). The CDR3 has 15 residues. The CDR3 DNA is TGTGCCAGCAGTTACTCAGTCAGGGGCGGCTACGAGCAGTACTTC. Translation: CASSYSVRGGYEQYF.

The V gene is TRBV28, the J gene TRBJ2-1; 9 bases match TRBD2. The length of the CDR3 is 14 residues. The V gene's germline CDR1 is MDHEN and CDR2 SYDVKM. V was clipped by 7 bases and J by 8 bases; unmatched bases: 9. DNA of the CDR3: TGTGCCAGCAACGGAGGACTAGCGTTGGATGAGCAGTTCTTC. As protein: CASNGGLALDEQFF.

This clone was recorded a few times. The chain combines TRBV28 with TRBJ1-1; unclear D gene. There are 14 residues in the CDR3. Per the germline V gene, CDR1 is MDHEN and CDR2 is SYDVKM. V was trimmed by 7 bases and J by 6 bases, leaving 18 bases between them. The CDR3 is CASTPQVLFSEAFF. Here the CDR3 DNA reads TGTGCCAGCACACCGCAGGTCCTATTCTCTGAAGCTTTCTTT.

The chain links TRBV10-3 to TRBJ2-7; TRBD1 matches at 9 bases. This CDR3 is 14 amino acids long. V shed 7 bases and J 2 bases; nucleotides not matched to a gene: 6. The germline V gene has CDR1 ENHRY and CDR2 SYGVKD. The CDR3 spells CAITPGQGTYEQYF. CDR3 DNA sequence: TGTGCCATCACCCCGGGACAGGGAACCTACGAGCAGTACTTC.

The chain combines TRBV19 with TRBJ2-7, with 9 bases matching TRBD1. CDR1 and CDR2 from the germline V gene are LNHDA and SQIVND (reference sequence). This CDR3 is 14 amino acids long. Trimming cost V 5 bases and J 4 bases; bases outside gene matches: 6. CDR3 residues: CASSSAGQGYEQYF. The CDR3 DNA is TGTGCCAGTAGTTCCGCGGGACAGGGTTACGAGCAGTACTTC.

Only a few counts were recorded for this clone. The V gene is TRBV28, the J gene TRBJ2-5, with D tentatively TRBD2 (6 bases). The V gene lost 2 bases and the J gene lost 7 bases, with 20 bases spanning the gap. CDR3 length: 16 amino acids. Germline V CDR1 and CDR2: MDHEN, SYDVKM. The CDR3 reads CASSLRGFKEAGTQYF. The CDR3 coding sequence is TGTGCCAGCAGTTTACGGGGGTTTAAAGAAGCTGGGACCCAGTACTTC.

This chain links TRBV6-6 with TRBJ2-2; 9 bases are shared with TRBD2. After removal of 2 bases from V and 7 bases from J, the junction contained 8 bases not matched to a gene. The CDR3 totals 16 residues. Germline V gene sequence: CDR1 MNHNY, CDR2 SVGAGI (reference sequence). The CDR3 spells CASSYGLREGNGELFF. CDR3 nucleotides: TGTGCCAGCAGTTACGGCTTGCGGGAGGGCAACGGGGAGCTGTTTTTT.

This clone came up a few times. This chain uses TRBV7-2 with TRBJ2-7, with 12 positions matching TRBD2. V shed 1 base and J 4 bases; nucleotides not matched to a gene: 8. The CDR3 covers 17 residues. Germline-derived CDR1 and CDR2 are SGHTA and FQGNSA. CDR3 coding DNA: TGTGCCAGCAGCTTAGACGCGACTAGCGGGAGATCTTACGAGCAGTACTTC. This sequence encodes CASSLDATSGRSYEQYF.

The rearrangement joins TRBV5-5 to TRBJ2-7, with D possibly matching TRBD2 (6 bases). Trimming removed 0 bases from V and 6 bases from J, with 19 bases in between. The CDR3 contains 16 residues. Germline lookup yields CDR1 SGHKS and CDR2 YYEKEE (reference sequence). As DNA, the CDR3 is TGTGCCAGCAGCTTGGAATGGCCGGAGGGCCTTCCCGAGCAGTACTTC. Its protein is CASSLEWPEGLPEQYF.

This clone turned up a few times. The V and J genes are TRBV7-2 and TRBJ2-5, with a weak D call TRBD2 (5 bases). The germline V gene has CDR1 SGHTA and CDR2 FQGNSA. Trimming removed 5 bases at V and 2 bases at J, with 9 bases between. The CDR3 loop spans 13 amino acids. The CDR3 DNA sequence: TGTGCCAGCAGCCCAGGAGGTCAAGAGACCCAGTACTTC. Protein sequence: CASSPGGQETQYF.

A few counts support this clone. The V call is TRBV7-9, the J call TRBJ2-7, with TRBD2 identical over 11 bases. Germline loops: CDR1 SEHNR, CDR2 FQNEAQ (reference sequence). This CDR3 comprises 16 residues. V lost 5 bases and J lost 2; bases outside the gene matches: 8. The CDR3 protein is CASSPSSGRVTYEQYF. CDR3 sequence (DNA): TGTGCCAGCAGCCCCAGTAGCGGGAGGGTCACCTACGAGCAGTACTTC.

This clone was seen more than once but under ten times. CDR3 sequence reads: CASSFGEGLEAFF. The DNA for the CDR3 is TGCGCCAGCAGCTTTGGGGAAGGGCTCGAAGCTTTCTTT. The chain uses TRBV5-1 and TRBJ1-1, with D uncertain. This CDR3 spans 13 amino acids. V lost 2 bases and J 8 bases, leaving 13 bases between the germline ends. Per germline, CDR1 SGHRS and CDR2 YFSETQ.

CDR3 bases: TGTGCCAGCAGTGAAACTACAGGTGACCAGTACTTC. This codes for CASSETTGDQYF. The chain has TRBV2 and TRBJ2-5, with D possibly matching TRBD1 (5 bases). Germline CDR1 SNHLY, CDR2 FYNNEI. V was clipped by 2 bases and J by 10 bases, with 11 bases between them. The CDR3 runs 12 residues. The full variable domain, completed using reference TRBV2 and TRBJ2-5, is EPEVTQTPSHQVTQMGQEVILRCVPISNHLYFYWYRQILGQKVEFLVSFYNNEISEKSEIFDDQFSVERPDGSNFTLKIRSTKLEDSAMYFCASSETTGDQYFGPGTRLLVL.

The J gene is TRBJ1-4, the V gene TRBV19; weak D call: TRBD1 (5 bases). The V end lost 6 bases, the J end lost 0 bases, and 14 bases lay between the germline ends. The CDR3 has 16 residues. Germline V gene lookup returns CDR1 LNHDA and CDR2 SQIVND (reference sequence). This CDR3 reads CASRPTAQATNEKLFF. In DNA, the CDR3 is TGTGCCAGTAGACCCACCGCACAGGCAACTAATGAAAAACTGTTTTTT.

The table lists this clone with a few counts. CDR3 protein: CSVGENGQNTEAFF. Here the CDR3 DNA reads TGCAGCGTTGGGGAAAACGGACAGAACACTGAAGCTTTCTTT. This rearrangement joins TRBV29-1 to TRBJ1-1; TRBD1 might be the D (5 bases). Germline V gene lookup returns CDR1 SQVTM and CDR2 ANQGSEA. The CDR3 contains 14 residues. The V end lost 4 bases, the J end lost 1 base, and 13 bases lay between the germline ends.

The sample holds a few counts of this clone. The chain is built from TRBV5-4 and TRBJ2-7, with 9 positions matching TRBD1. CDR1 and CDR2 from the germline V gene are SGHNT and YYREEE (reference sequence). There are 14 residues in the CDR3. After removal of 4 bases from V and 4 bases from J, the junction contained 6 bases not matched to a gene. CDR3 DNA sequence: TGTGCCAGCAGCATGAAAGGGACAGGGTACGAGCAGTACTTC. It translates to CASSMKGTGYEQYF.

In its sample, this clone was seen a few times. This chain connects TRBV5-4 to TRBJ2-7, with D tentatively TRBD2 (5 bases). Germline-derived CDR1 and CDR2 are SGHNT and YYREEE (reference sequence). V was shortened by 0 bases and J by 4 bases, with 11 bases between the two germline ends. The CDR3 is 14 amino acids. CDR3 residues: CASSLGSRGYEQYF. The CDR3 DNA follows: TGTGCCAGCAGCTTGGGGTCTAGAGGGTACGAGCAGTACTTC.

This clone was seen more than once but under ten times. The CDR3 DNA sequence: TGTGCCAGCTCTCCTGGCGGTGCGTACCAAGAGACCCAGTACTTC. Residues: CASSPGGAYQETQYF. The chain links TRBV18 to TRBJ2-5; D is unclear. Trimming took off 6 bases at V and 0 bases at J, with 14 bases between the two ends. The CDR3 runs 15 residues. CDR1 is KGHSH, CDR2 LQKENI, per germline.

The chain is built from TRBV29-1 and TRBJ2-1; either TRBD1 or TRBD2 may fit D (5 bases each). The germline V gene encodes CDR1 SQVTM and CDR2 ANQGSEA. CDR3 length equals 15 residues. V was trimmed by 4 bases and J by 2 bases, leaving 15 bases between them. CDR3 protein: CSVGGSNGPYNEQFF. The CDR3 coding sequence is TGCAGCGTTGGGGGGAGTAATGGCCCCTACAATGAGCAGTTCTTC.

This clone was counted between two and nine times. In DNA form, the CDR3 reads TGCGCCAGCAGCCGAAAGACAGGGGGCCACGAGCAGTACTTC. Translation gives CASSRKTGGHEQYF. The V call is TRBV4-3, the J call TRBJ2-7; 10 nucleotides match TRBD1. V dropped 4 bases and J dropped 5; count of bases not matched to a gene: 5. CDR1 and CDR2 (germline): LGHNA, YSLEER. The CDR3 has 14 amino acids.

Notes on this clone: This sample includes further DNA sequences coding for the same CDR3. The chain couples TRBV7-2 to TRBJ1-5; D gene uncertain. V was shortened by 3 bases and J by 2 bases, with 5 bases between the two germline ends. The CDR3 extends over 13 amino acids. CDR1 and CDR2 from the germline V gene are SGHTA and FQGNSA. CDR3 sequence: CASSLMGNQPQHF. In DNA, the CDR3 is TGTGCCAGCAGCTTGATGGGCAATCAGCCCCAGCATTTT. The full variable domain, with the rest looked up from reference TRBV7-2 and TRBJ1-5, is GAGVSQSPSNKVTEKGKDVELRCDPISGHTALYWYRQSLGQGLEFLIYFQGNSAPDKSGLPSDRFSAERTGGSVSTLTIQRTQQEDSAVYLCASSLMGNQPQHFGDGTRLSIL.

V gene TRBV9 combines with J gene TRBJ1-3, with D unresolved. The germline V gene encodes CDR1 SGDLS and CDR2 YYNGEE. The V gene lost 3 bases and the J gene lost 0 bases, with 13 bases spanning the gap. There are 16 residues in the CDR3. The CDR3 here is CASSAFGSISGNTIYF. The CDR3 bases are TGTGCCAGCAGCGCGTTCGGGTCCATCTCTGGAAACACCATATATTTT.

The chain links TRBV5-1 to TRBJ2-7; D unresolved. The germline V and J ends were trimmed by 1 base and 5 bases, with 4 bases remaining between them. CDR3 size: 11 residues. CDR1 and CDR2 (germline): SGHRS, YFSETQ. CDR3 sequence (DNA): TGCGCCAGCAGCTTGAGGAACGAGCAGTACTTC. This gives the protein CASSLRNEQYF.

This clone was counted a few times. CDR3 protein: CASSGRDMLPNEQFF. The DNA for the CDR3 is TGTGCCAGCAGCGGCCGTGACATGCTCCCCAATGAGCAGTTCTTC. This chain uses TRBV7-9 with TRBJ2-1; D is ambiguous. The germline gives CDR1 SEHNR, CDR2 FQNEAQ (reference sequence). Deletions cut 5 bases from V and 6 bases from J, with 17 bases between. The CDR3 extends over 15 amino acids.

This rearrangement joins TRBV9 to TRBJ2-5; 10 bases are shared with TRBD2. The junction had 6 bases not matched to a gene; V was cut back by 0 bases and J by 10 bases. CDR1 is SGDLS and CDR2 is YYNGEE in the germline V gene. The CDR3 covers 14 residues. CDR3 DNA sequence: TGTGCCAGCAGCGTAGCTACTAGCGGGAAGGTCCAGTACTTC. Residues: CASSVATSGKVQYF. Based on the CDR3 plus reference TRBV9 and TRBJ2-5, the full variable domain is DSGVTQTPKHLITATGQRVTLRCSPRSGDLSVYWYQQSLDQGLQFLIQYYNGEERAKGNILERFSAQQFPDLHSELNLSSLELGDSALYFCASSVATSGKVQYFGPGTRLLVL.

This clone showed up just a few times. The chain uses TRBV9 and TRBJ2-1; 7 positions match TRBD1. Germline values: CDR1 SGDLS, CDR2 YYNGEE. V trimming: 1 base; J trimming: 0 bases; junction bases outside the gene matches: 1. The CDR3 runs to 15 residues. The CDR3: CASSVRDSSYNEQFF. DNA of the CDR3: TGTGCCAGCAGCGTAAGGGACAGCTCCTACAATGAGCAGTTCTTC.